The clone carrying this T cell receptor (beta chain) was observed a single time. Participants reported their clinical history, and cohort assignment relied on those reports. Germline CDR1 is SQVTM and CDR2 is ANQGSEA. V lost 0 bases and J 7 bases, leaving 24 bases between the germline ends. CDR3 length: 17 amino acids. The data were produced by immunoSEQ multiplex PCR, yet TCRdb's version contains in-frame clones alone and is incomplete. The sample lists some 150,000 clones, approximately 89% occurring once. This sample was taken from a study of blood T cell repertoires in COVID-19. This chain links TRBV29-1 with TRBJ1-2; D is possibly TRBD1 (6 bases). The sequence was collected from a woman between 18 and 29 years old who had recovered from COVID-19. The source material was PBMCs or T cells enriched from blood (not recorded which). CDR3 sequence: CSVEDRDTPPAPFGYTF. The CDR3, as DNA: TGCAGCGTTGAAGATCGGGACACACCACCGGCCCCTTTTGGCTACACCTTC.